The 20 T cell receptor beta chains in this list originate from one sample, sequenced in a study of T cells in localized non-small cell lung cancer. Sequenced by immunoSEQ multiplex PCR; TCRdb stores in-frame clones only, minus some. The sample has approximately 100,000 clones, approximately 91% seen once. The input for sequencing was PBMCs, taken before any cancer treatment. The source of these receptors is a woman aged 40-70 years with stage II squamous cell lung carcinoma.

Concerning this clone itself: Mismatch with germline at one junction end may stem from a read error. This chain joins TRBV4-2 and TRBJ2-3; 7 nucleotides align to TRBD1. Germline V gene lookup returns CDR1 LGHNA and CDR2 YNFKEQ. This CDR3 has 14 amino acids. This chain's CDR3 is CASSQATGTATQYF. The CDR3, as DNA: TGTGCCAGCAGCCAAGCTACCGGGACAGCTACGCAGTATTTT.

Written as DNA, the CDR3 is TGTGCCTCACCCCAGGGGCACTATGGCTACACCTTC. Protein sequence: CASPQGHYGYTF. The chain is built from TRBV30 and TRBJ1-2; TRBD1 is a possible D gene (6 bases). The CDR3 extends over 12 amino acids. Germline V gene sequence: CDR1 GTSNPN, CDR2 SVGIG (reference sequence). V was cut by 7 bases and J by 3 bases, with 12 bases left in between.

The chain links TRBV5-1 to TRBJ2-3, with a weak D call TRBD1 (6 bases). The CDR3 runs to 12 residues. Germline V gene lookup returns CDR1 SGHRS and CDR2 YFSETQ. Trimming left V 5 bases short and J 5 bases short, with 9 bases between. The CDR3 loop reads CASRHREDTQYF. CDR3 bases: TGCGCCAGCAGACACAGGGAAGATACGCAGTATTTT.

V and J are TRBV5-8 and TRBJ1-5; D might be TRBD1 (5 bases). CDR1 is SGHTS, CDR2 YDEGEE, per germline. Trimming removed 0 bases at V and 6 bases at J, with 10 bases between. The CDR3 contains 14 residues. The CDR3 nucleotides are TGTGCCAGCAGCTTGGGCAGGGCTGGTCAGCCCCAGCATTTT. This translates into CASSLGRAGQPQHF.

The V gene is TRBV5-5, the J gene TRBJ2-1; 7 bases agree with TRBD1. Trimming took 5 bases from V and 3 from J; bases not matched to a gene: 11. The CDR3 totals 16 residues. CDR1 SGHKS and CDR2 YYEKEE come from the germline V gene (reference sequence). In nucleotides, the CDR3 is TGTGCCAGCAGGGGAAGGGGGCCCGACCTCTACAATGAGCAGTTCTTC. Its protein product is CASRGRGPDLYNEQFF.

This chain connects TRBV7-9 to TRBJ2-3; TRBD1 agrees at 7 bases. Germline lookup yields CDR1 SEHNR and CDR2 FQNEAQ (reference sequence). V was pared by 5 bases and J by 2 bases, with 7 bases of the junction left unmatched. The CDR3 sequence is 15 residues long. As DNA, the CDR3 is TGTGCCAGCAGCCCGAAGGGGGCCGACACAGATACGCAGTATTTT. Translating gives CASSPKGADTDTQYF.

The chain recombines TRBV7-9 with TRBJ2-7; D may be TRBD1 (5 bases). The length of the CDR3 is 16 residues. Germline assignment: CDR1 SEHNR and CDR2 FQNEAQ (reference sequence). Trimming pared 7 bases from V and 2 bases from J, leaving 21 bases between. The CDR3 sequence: CASTPSVVGPPYEQYF. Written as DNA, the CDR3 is TGTGCCAGCACCCCTTCAGTGGTGGGGCCGCCCTACGAGCAGTACTTC.

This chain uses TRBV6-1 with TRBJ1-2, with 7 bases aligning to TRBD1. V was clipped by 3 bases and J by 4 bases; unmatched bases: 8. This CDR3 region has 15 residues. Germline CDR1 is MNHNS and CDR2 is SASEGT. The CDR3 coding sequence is TGTGCCAGCAGTGATCGAGGACAGGTTCCCTATGGCTACACCTTC. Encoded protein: CASSDRGQVPYGYTF.

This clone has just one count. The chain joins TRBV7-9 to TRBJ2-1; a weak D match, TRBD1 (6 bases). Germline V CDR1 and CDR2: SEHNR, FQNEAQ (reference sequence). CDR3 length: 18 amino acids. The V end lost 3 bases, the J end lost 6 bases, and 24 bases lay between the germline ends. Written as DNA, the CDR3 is TGTGCCAGCAGCTTTGTTATCAGCAGGGGTAGAACGGGCAATGAGCAGTTCTTC. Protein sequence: CASSFVISRGRTGNEQFF.

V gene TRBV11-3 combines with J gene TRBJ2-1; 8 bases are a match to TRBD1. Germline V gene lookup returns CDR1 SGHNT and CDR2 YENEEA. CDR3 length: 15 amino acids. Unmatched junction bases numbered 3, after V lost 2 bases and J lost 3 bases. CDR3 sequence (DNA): TGTGCCAGCAGCTTAAGACAGGGGTACTACAATGAGCAGTTCTTC. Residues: CASSLRQGYYNEQFF. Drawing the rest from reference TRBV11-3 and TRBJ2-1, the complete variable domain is EAGVVQSPRYKIIEKKQPVAFWCNPISGHNTLYWYLQNLGQGPELLIRYENEEAVDDSQLPKDRFSAERLKGVDSTLKIQPAELGDSAVYLCASSLRQGYYNEQFFGPGTRLTVL.

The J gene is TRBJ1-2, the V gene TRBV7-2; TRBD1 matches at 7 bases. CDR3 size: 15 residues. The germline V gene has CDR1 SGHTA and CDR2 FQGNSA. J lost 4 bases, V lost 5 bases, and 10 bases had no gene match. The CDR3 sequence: CASSPSQGVSYGYTF. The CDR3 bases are TGTGCCAGCAGCCCTAGTCAGGGGGTGAGCTATGGCTACACCTTC.

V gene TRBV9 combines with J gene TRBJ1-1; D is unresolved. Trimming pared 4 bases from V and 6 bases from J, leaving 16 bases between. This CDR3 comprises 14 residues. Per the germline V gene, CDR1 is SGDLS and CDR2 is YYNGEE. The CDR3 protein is CASSTRFSGAEAFF. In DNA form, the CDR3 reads TGTGCCAGCAGCACCCGGTTCTCCGGCGCTGAAGCTTTCTTT.

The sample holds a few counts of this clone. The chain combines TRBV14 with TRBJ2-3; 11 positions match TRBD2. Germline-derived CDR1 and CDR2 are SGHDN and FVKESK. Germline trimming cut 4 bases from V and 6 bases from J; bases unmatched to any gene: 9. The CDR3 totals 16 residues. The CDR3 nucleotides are TGTGCCAGCAGCCCCCCGGGAACTAGCGGGGGCGATACGCAGTATTTT. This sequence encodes CASSPPGTSGGDTQYF.

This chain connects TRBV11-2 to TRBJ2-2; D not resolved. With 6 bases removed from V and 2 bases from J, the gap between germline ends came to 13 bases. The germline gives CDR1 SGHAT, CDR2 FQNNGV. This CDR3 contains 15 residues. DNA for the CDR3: TGTGCCAGCAGGTTAAGGTCACGAAACACCGGGGAGCTGTTTTTT. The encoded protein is CASRLRSRNTGELFF. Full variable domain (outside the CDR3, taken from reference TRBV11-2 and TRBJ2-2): EAGVAQSPRYKIIEKRQSVAFWCNPISGHATLYWYQQILGQGPKLLIQFQNNGVVDDSQLPKDRFSAERLKGVDSTLKIQPAKLEDSAVYLCASRLRSRNTGELFFGEGSRLTVL.

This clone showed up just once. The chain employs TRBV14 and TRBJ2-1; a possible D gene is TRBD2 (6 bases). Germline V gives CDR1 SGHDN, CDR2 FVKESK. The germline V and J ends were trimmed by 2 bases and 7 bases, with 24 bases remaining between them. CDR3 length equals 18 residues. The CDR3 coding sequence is TGTGCCAGCAGCCAAACGGTCTCGGGACTGAGGTCGGTTAATGAGCAGTTCTTC. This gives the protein CASSQTVSGLRSVNEQFF.

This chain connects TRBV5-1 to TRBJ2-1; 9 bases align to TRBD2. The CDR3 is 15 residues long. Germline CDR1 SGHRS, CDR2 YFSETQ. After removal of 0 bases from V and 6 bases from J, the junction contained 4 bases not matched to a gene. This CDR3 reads CASSLGAGGRNEQFF. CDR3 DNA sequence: TGCGCCAGCAGCTTGGGAGCGGGGGGACGCAATGAGCAGTTCTTC.

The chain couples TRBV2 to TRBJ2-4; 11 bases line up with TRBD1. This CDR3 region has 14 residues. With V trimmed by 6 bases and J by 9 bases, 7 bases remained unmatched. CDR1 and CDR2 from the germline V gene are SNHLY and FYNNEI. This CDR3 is CASSTGQGAIIQYF. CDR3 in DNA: TGTGCCAGCAGCACTGGACAGGGGGCGATCATTCAGTACTTC.

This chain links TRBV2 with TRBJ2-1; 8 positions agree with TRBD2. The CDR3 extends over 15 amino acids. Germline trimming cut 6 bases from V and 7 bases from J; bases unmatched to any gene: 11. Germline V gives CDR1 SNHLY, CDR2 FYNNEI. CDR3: CASRVRSGGGNEQFF. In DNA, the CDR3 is TGTGCCAGCAGGGTGCGGAGCGGGGGCGGGAATGAGCAGTTCTTC.

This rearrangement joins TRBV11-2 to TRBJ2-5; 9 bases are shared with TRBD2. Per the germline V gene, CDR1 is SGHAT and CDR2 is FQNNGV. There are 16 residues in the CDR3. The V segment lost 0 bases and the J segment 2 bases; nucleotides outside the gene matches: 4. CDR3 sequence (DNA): TGTGCCAGCAGCTTAGAGCGGGGGGGCCGTCAAGAGACCCAGTACTTC. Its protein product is CASSLERGGRQETQYF.

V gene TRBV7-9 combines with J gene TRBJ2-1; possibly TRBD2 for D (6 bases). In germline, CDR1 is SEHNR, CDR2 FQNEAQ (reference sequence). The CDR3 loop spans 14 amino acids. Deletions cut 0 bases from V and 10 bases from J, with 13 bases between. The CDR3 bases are TGTGCCAGCAGCTTAGCCGGGGTTGGGAGGGAGCAGTTCTTC. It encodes CASSLAGVGREQFF.